This TCR beta chain was recorded in a study of early T cells in non-severe SARS-CoV-2 infection. MiXCR was run by TCRdb on the 5' RACE reads, yielding one entry per CDR3 protein. Here the sample spans roughly 66,000 distinct CDR3 sequences, approximately 9.2% being singletons. The CDR3 consists of 13 residues. V lost 3 bases and J lost 2, with 8 bases in between. Looked up from germline, CDR1 is MNHNS and CDR2 is SASEGT. The V gene is TRBV6-1, the J gene TRBJ2-7, with a weak D call TRBD1 (5 bases). The sequence was obtained from an adult who was a healthcare worker with PCR-confirmed SARS-CoV-2 infection or an uninfected control (not recorded which). Sample: whole blood. CDR3 residues: CASSDHRPYEQYF. Written as DNA, the CDR3 is TGTGCCAGCAGTGATCACAGGCCCTACGAGCAGTACTTC.